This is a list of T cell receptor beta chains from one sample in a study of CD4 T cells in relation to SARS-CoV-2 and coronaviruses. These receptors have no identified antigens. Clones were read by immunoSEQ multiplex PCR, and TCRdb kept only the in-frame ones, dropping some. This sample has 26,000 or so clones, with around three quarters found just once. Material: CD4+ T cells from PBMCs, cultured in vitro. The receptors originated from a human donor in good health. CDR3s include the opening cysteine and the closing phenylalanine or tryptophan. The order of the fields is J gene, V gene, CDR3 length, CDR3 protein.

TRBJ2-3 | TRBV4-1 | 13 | CASSQTDTDTQYF
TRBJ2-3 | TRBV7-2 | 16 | CASSLGPSGSTDTQYF
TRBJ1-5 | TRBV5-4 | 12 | CASSSEEQPQHF
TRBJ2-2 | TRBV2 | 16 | CASTEQGQGGTGELFF
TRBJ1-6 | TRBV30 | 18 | CAWSELPLRIGGGSPLHF
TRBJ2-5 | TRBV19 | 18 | CASSIGASGRSGRQTQYF
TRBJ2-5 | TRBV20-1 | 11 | CSAPRTETQYF
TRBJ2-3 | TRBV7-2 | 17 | CASSLALTGQSTDTQYF
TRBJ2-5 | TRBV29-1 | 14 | CSVGGQGAGETQYF
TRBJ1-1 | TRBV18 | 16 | CASSPPAGQGVTEAFF
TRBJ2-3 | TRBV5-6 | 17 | CASRLIAGTDRTDTQYF